The present T cell receptor (beta chain) was sequenced within a study of control samples from healthy donors and cancer patients. This CDR3 contains 15 residues. Germline V gene data show CDR1 as LNHDA and CDR2 as SQIVND (reference sequence). The ends were cut back, 8 bases at V and 3 bases at J, with 20 bases in the middle. Only in-frame clones appear in the TCRdb table, and some are missing; sequencing was by immunoSEQ multiplex PCR. The sample has roughly 160,000 clones; approximately 94% are singletons. This receptor was identified in a man aged 60 to 75 with colorectal cancer. The sample was PBMCs. V usage is TRBV19 and J usage is TRBJ2-7; unclear D gene. This CDR3 is CASSTLPDPSYEQYF. The CDR3 DNA follows: TGTGCCAGTTCCACCTTACCCGACCCCAGCTACGAGCAGTACTTC.